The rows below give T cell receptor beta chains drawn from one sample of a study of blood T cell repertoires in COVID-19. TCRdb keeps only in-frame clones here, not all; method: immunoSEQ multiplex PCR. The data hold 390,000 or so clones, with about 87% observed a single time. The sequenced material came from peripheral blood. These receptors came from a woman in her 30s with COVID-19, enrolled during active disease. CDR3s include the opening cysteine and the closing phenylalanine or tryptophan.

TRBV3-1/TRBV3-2	CASSRIEGELFF
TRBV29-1	CSVVTGGYEQYF
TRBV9	CASSVGGSTYEQYF
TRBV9	CASSDSRGTSGNNEQFF
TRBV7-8	CASSFPVGGGALPYEQYF
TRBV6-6	CASSYAEWRELFF
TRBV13	CASSRDTSSYEQYF
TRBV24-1	CATSEGNDQPQHF
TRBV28	CASSTFLAGAYNEQFF
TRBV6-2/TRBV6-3	CASSYGTGGPVGEQYF
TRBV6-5	CASSRSLTAQVTQYF
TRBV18	CASSPTQVDEQYF
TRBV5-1	CASSSSGTADSYEQYF
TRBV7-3	CASSLNGGGLYEQFF
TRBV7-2	CASSYRGLTYEQYF
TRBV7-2	CASSFGQGARGYTF
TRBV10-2	CASRRDNYGYTF
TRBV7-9	CASSLQGSNQPQHF
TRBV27	CASSSRQGTLAQETQYF
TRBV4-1	CASSQDQDAGGTYEQYF
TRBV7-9	CASSPREGGASPLHF
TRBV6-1	CASSEWAFIDEQYF
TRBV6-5	CASSRSSYNSPLHF
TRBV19	CASSITQPSGPEGTQYF
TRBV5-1	CASSQRQGASSGANVLTF
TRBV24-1	CATSNAREQYF
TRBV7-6	CASSLDPGSNYEQYF
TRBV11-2	CASSRPQETQYF
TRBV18	CASSLRGTHYEQYF
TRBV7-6	CASSPWPPGQPYNEQFF